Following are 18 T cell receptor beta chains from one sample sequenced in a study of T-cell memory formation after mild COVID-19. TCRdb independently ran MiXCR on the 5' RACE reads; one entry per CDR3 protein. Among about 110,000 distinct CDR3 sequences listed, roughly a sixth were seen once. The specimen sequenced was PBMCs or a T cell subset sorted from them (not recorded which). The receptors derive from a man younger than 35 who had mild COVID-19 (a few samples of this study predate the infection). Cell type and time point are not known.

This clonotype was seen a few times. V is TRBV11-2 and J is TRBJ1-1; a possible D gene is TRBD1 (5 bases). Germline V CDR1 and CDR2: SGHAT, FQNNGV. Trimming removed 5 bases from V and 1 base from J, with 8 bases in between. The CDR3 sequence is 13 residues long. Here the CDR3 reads CASSADRNTEAFF. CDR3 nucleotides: TGTGCCAGCAGCGCAGACAGGAACACTGAAGCTTTCTTT.

DNA of the CDR3: TGCGCCAGCAGTTCCGGGACTAGTGTGTACAATGAGCAGTTCTTC. Protein: CASSSGTSVYNEQFF. J is TRBJ2-1 and V is TRBV5-1, with 8 bases aligning to TRBD2. CDR3 length: 15 residues. CDR1 and CDR2 (germline): SGHRS, YFSETQ. Germline trimming cut 5 bases from V and 4 bases from J; bases unmatched to any gene: 8. The full variable domain, completed using reference TRBV5-1 and TRBJ2-1, is KAGVTQTPRYLIKTRGQQVTLSCSPISGHRSVSWYQQTPGQGLQFLFEYFSETQRNKGNFPGRFSGRQFSNSRSEMNVSTLELGDSALYLCASSSGTSVYNEQFFGPGTRLTVL.

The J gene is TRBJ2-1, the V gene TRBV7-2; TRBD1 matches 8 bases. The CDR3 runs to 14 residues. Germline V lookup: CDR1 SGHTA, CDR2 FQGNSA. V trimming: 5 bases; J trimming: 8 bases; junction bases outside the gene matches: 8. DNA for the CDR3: TGTGCCAGCAGCCCCGTGACAGGGGCCTATGAGCAGTTCTTC. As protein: CASSPVTGAYEQFF.

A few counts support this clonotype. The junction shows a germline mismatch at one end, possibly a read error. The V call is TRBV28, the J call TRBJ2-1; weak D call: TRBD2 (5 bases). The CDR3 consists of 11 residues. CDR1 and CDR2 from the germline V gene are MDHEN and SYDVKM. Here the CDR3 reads CASRVRDEQFF. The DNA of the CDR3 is TGTGCCAGCAGAGTCCGGGATGAACAGTTCTTC.

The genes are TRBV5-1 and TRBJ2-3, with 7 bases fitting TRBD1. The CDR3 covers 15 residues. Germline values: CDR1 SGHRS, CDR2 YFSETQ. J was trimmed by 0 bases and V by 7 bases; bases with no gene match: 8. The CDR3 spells CASLLTGLSTDTQYF. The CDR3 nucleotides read TGCGCCAGCTTACTGACAGGGCTGAGCACAGATACGCAGTATTTT.

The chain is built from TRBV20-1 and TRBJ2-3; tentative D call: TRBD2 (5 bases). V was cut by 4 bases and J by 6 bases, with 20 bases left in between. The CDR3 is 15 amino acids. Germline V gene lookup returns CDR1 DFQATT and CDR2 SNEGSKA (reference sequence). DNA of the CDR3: TGCAGTGCTAAAATACTAGGCCTAAGGGTGGATACGCAGTATTTT. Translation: CSAKILGLRVDTQYF.

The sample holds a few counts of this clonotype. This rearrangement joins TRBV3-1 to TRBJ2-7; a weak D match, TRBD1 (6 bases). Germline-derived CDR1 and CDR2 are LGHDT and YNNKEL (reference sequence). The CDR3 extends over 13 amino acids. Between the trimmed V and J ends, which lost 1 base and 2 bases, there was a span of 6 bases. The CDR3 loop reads CASSQGTAYEQYF. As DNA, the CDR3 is TGTGCCAGCAGCCAAGGGACAGCCTACGAGCAGTACTTC.

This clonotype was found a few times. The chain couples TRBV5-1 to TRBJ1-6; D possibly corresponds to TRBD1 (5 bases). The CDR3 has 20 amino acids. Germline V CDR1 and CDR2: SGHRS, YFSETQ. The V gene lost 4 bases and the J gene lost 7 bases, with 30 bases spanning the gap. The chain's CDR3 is CASSRGVRDLSIHPNSPLHF. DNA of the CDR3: TGCGCCAGCAGCCGGGGGGTCCGGGACTTGTCTATCCACCCCAATTCACCCCTCCACTTT.

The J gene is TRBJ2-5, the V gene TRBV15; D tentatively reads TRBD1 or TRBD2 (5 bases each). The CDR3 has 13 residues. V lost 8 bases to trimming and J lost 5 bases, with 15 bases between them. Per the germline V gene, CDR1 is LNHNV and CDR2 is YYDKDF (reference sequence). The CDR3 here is CATGTSTGETQYF. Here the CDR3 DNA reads TGTGCCACCGGGACGTCAACTGGGGAGACCCAGTACTTC.

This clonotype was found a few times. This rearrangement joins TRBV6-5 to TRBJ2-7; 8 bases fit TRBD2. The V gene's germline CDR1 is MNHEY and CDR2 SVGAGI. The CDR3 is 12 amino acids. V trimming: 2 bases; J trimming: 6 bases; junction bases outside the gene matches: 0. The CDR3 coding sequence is TGTGCCAGCAGTTACCGGGGGGGCGAGCAGTACTTC. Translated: CASSYRGGEQYF.

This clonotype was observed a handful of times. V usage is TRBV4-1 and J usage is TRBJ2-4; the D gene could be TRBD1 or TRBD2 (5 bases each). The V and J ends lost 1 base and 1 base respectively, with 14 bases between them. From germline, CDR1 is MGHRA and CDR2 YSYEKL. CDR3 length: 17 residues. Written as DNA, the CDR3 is TGCGCCAGCAGCCAAGGAGGGGCCCGAGGGGCCAAAAACATTCAGTACTTC. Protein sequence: CASSQGGARGAKNIQYF.

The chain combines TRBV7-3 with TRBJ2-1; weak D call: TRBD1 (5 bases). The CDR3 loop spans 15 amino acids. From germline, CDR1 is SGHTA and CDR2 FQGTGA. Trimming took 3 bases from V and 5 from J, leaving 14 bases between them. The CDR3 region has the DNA TGTGCCAGCAGCTTGAGGCAGGGTGCCCACAATGAGCAGTTCTTC. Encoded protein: CASSLRQGAHNEQFF.

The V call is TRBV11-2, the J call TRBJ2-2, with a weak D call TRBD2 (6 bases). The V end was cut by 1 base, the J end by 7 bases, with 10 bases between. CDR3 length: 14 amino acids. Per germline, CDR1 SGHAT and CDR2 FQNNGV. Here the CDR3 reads CASSLVEGGGELFF. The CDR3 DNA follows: TGTGCCAGCAGCTTAGTAGAGGGAGGCGGGGAGCTGTTTTTT.

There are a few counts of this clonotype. The CDR3 spells CASSLEGSWTEAFF. CDR3 DNA sequence: TGCGCCAGCAGCTTGGAAGGGAGTTGGACTGAAGCTTTCTTT. The V gene is TRBV5-1, the J gene TRBJ1-1, with D unresolved. V shed 0 bases and J shed 5 bases, with 11 bases lying between them. Germline V lookup: CDR1 SGHRS, CDR2 YFSETQ. There are 14 residues in the CDR3.

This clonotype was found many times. CDR3 sequence (DNA): TGCAGCGTTGAGTTCCCGACCACTTATTTT. Translated, it gives CSVEFPTTYF. The chain couples TRBV29-1 to TRBJ2-3; D uncertain. This CDR3 contains 10 residues. V dropped 3 bases and J dropped 15 bases, with 13 bases sitting between them. Germline V gene lookup returns CDR1 SQVTM and CDR2 ANQGSEA.

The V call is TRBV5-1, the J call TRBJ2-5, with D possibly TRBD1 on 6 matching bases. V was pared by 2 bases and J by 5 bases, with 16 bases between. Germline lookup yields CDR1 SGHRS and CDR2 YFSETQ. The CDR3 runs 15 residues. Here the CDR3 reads CASSLGTGQEETQYF. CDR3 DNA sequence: TGCGCCAGCAGCTTAGGAACAGGGCAGGAGGAGACCCAGTACTTC. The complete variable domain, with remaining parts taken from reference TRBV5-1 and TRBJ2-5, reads KAGVTQTPRYLIKTRGQQVTLSCSPISGHRSVSWYQQTPGQGLQFLFEYFSETQRNKGNFPGRFSGRQFSNSRSEMNVSTLELGDSALYLCASSLGTGQEETQYFGPGTRLLVL.

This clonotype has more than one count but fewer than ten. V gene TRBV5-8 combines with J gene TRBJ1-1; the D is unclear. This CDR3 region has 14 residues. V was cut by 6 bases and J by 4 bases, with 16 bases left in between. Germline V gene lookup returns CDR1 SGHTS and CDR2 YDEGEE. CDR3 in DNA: TGTGCCAGCATATATCTGGGATTCGGCACTGAAGCTTTCTTT. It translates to CASIYLGFGTEAFF.

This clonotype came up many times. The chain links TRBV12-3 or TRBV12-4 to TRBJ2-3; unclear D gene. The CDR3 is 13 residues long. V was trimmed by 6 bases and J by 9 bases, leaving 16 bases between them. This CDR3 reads CASSPSVDGTQYF. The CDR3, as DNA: TGTGCCAGCAGCCCCTCAGTAGACGGGACGCAGTATTTT.